Presented here are 18 T cell receptor beta chains from one specimen sequenced in a study of control samples from healthy donors and cancer patients. Profiling relied on immunoSEQ multiplex PCR, and the TCRdb table lists in-frame clones only, not all of them. Recorded for this sample: fewer than 250,000 clones. The specimen was blood. The receptors were sampled from a woman aged 25 to 39 in good health.

The chain employs TRBV5-1 and TRBJ2-1; TRBD2 matches 8 bases. V dropped 4 bases and J dropped 3; count of bases not matched to a gene: 3. The CDR3 extends over 14 amino acids. Germline V gene lookup returns CDR1 SGHRS and CDR2 YFSETQ. The CDR3, as DNA: TGCGCCAGCAGCATGGGACTAGACTACAATGAGCAGTTCTTC. The encoded protein is CASSMGLDYNEQFF.

The J gene is TRBJ1-6, the V gene TRBV29-1, with 7 bases lining up with TRBD1. The CDR3 is 12 amino acids. The germline gives CDR1 SQVTM, CDR2 ANQGSEA. The V gene end was trimmed by 8 bases and the J gene end by 7 bases; junction bases not matched to a gene: 5. CDR3 loop: CSIRDSNSPLHF. In DNA, the CDR3 is TGCAGCATCCGGGACAGCAATTCACCCCTCCACTTT.

V gene TRBV28 combines with J gene TRBJ1-2; D is unclear. The CDR3 totals 11 residues. CDR1 is MDHEN, CDR2 SYDVKM, per germline. CDR3 nucleotides: TGTGCGGCGGCGGTCAACTATGGCTACACCTTC. Its translation: CAAAVNYGYTF.

The chain's CDR3 is CASSFMENTEAFF. The CDR3 coding sequence is TGTGCCAGCAGTTTTATGGAGAACACTGAAGCTTTCTTT. The chain uses TRBV28 and TRBJ1-1; D not resolved. The CDR3 runs to 13 residues. Germline CDR1 is MDHEN and CDR2 is SYDVKM. Trimming pared 3 bases from V and 1 base from J, leaving 6 bases between.

J is TRBJ2-6 and V is TRBV19, with D maybe TRBD1 (5 bases). CDR1 is LNHDA, CDR2 SQIVND, per germline (reference sequence). The CDR3 has 16 residues. V lost 5 bases, J lost 3 bases, and 14 bases lay in between. The CDR3 coding sequence is TGTGCCAGTAGTTTCCACAGGCGCGGTGGGGCCAACGTCCTGACTTTC. This encodes CASSFHRRGGANVLTF.

The rearrangement uses TRBV5-1 and TRBJ2-4; no firm D call. V lost 2 bases and J lost 8, with 11 bases in between. This CDR3 is built from 13 residues. Germline V CDR1 and CDR2: SGHRS, YFSETQ. The CDR3 spells CASSLDQMDIQYF. The CDR3, as DNA: TGCGCCAGCAGCTTAGACCAGATGGACATTCAGTACTTC. The variable domain in full, completed from reference TRBV5-1 and TRBJ2-4, reads KAGVTQTPRYLIKTRGQQVTLSCSPISGHRSVSWYQQTPGQGLQFLFEYFSETQRNKGNFPGRFSGRQFSNSRSEMNVSTLELGDSALYLCASSLDQMDIQYFGAGTRLSVL.

The V and J genes are TRBV19 and TRBJ1-5, with TRBD1 identical over 8 bases. The J segment lost 4 bases and the V segment lost 5 bases, leaving 1 base of the junction unmatched. Germline V lookup: CDR1 LNHDA, CDR2 SQIVND (reference sequence). The CDR3 is 13 residues long. CDR3 sequence: CASSYRGNQPQHF. The CDR3 coding sequence is TGTGCCAGTAGTTACAGGGGGAATCAGCCCCAGCATTTT. Together with reference TRBV19 and TRBJ1-5, the CDR3 gives the full variable domain: DGGITQSPKYLFRKEGQNVTLSCEQNLNHDAMYWYRQDPGQGLRLIYYSQIVNDFQKGDIAEGYSVSREKKESFPLTVTSAQKNPTAFYLCASSYRGNQPQHFGDGTRLSIL.

This chain joins TRBV12-3 or TRBV12-4 and TRBJ1-6; D unclear. The CDR3 spans 13 residues. With 7 bases removed from V and 9 bases from J, the gap between germline ends came to 13 bases. CDR3 DNA sequence: TGTGCCAGCACTTACACCCGGGGTTCACCCCTCCACTTT. Its protein is CASTYTRGSPLHF.

This chain joins TRBV5-6 and TRBJ1-1, with 10 positions matching TRBD1. The CDR3 consists of 17 residues. Germline-derived CDR1 and CDR2 are SGHDT and YYEEEE. The junction had 7 bases not matched to a gene; V was cut back by 0 bases and J by 2 bases. CDR3 residues: CASSLGTGGKKNTEAFF. CDR3 nucleotide sequence: TGTGCCAGCAGCTTGGGGACAGGGGGTAAAAAAAACACTGAAGCTTTCTTT.

A remark on this clone: In the same sample, other DNA sequences code for this CDR3. The chain employs TRBV19 and TRBJ1-1, with D perhaps matching TRBD1 (6 bases). The CDR3 has 13 residues. V lost 1 base and J lost 4, with 7 bases in between. The V gene's germline CDR1 is LNHDA and CDR2 SQIVND (reference sequence). The CDR3 sequence is CASSIGGGTEAFF. The CDR3 nucleotides are TGTGCCAGTAGTATAGGAGGGGGCACTGAAGCTTTCTTT.

The genes are TRBV6-5 and TRBJ2-3; TRBD2 is a possible D gene (5 bases). The germline gives CDR1 MNHEY, CDR2 SVGAGI. V dropped 6 bases and J dropped 1 base, with 14 bases sitting between them. The CDR3 covers 15 residues. The CDR3 DNA is TGTGCCAGCAGGTTCTGGGGAGTAGGCACAGATACGCAGTATTTT. Its translation is CASRFWGVGTDTQYF.

The rearrangement joins TRBV2 to TRBJ2-5; tentative D call: TRBD1 (5 bases). V was pared by 4 bases and J by 4 bases, with 16 bases between. Germline lookup yields CDR1 SNHLY and CDR2 FYNNEI. This CDR3 is built from 15 residues. This CDR3 reads CASSVRQGGSETQYF. DNA for the CDR3: TGTGCCAGCAGTGTTAGGCAGGGTGGCTCAGAGACCCAGTACTTC.

This sequence joins TRBV11-2 and TRBJ2-3, with 8 bases identical to TRBD2. V shed 4 bases and J 1 base; nucleotides not matched to a gene: 1. The CDR3 extends over 14 amino acids. The germline CDR1 and CDR2 sequences are SGHAT and FQNNGV. The CDR3 coding sequence is TGTGCCAGCAGCTCGGGGGGGCGCACAGATACGCAGTATTTT. Protein sequence: CASSSGGRTDTQYF.

The chain employs TRBV27 and TRBJ2-1, with D possibly TRBD2 on 5 matching bases. V lost 3 bases to trimming and J lost 8 bases, with 11 bases between them. Germline V gives CDR1 MNHEY, CDR2 SMNVEV (reference sequence). The CDR3 is 13 residues long. The CDR3 spells CASSFVGVDEQFF. The CDR3 DNA reads TGTGCCAGCAGTTTCGTCGGGGTCGATGAGCAGTTCTTC.

The rearrangement uses TRBV7-9 and TRBJ2-3, with TRBD2 matching 7 bases. Germline V gene sequence: CDR1 SEHNR, CDR2 FQNEAQ (reference sequence). With V trimmed by 6 bases and J by 7 bases, 7 bases remained unmatched. The CDR3 is made up of 13 amino acids. The CDR3 nucleotides are TGTGCCAGCAGTCTCGGACTAGGCAATACGCAGTATTTT. Amino acid sequence: CASSLGLGNTQYF.

The V gene is TRBV29-1, the J gene TRBJ2-7; the D gene is possibly TRBD1 (6 bases). Trimming removed 6 bases at V and 3 bases at J, with 12 bases between. This CDR3 region has 12 residues. Germline CDR1 and CDR2: SQVTM and ANQGSEA. This CDR3 reads CSVGVQGYEQYF. The CDR3 nucleotides are TGCAGCGTCGGGGTACAGGGCTACGAGCAGTACTTC.

V is TRBV5-1 and J is TRBJ2-7; weak D call: TRBD2 (7 bases). The CDR3 consists of 14 residues. Looked up from germline, CDR1 is SGHRS and CDR2 is YFSETQ. V gave up 2 bases and J gave up 2 bases, with 11 bases separating them. This CDR3 reads CASSFGGLTYEQYF. The CDR3, as DNA: TGCGCCAGCAGCTTCGGGGGGCTCACCTACGAGCAGTACTTC.

The gene calls are TRBV4-3 and TRBJ1-2; D is unresolved. CDR3 length: 17 amino acids. The germline V gene encodes CDR1 LGHNA and CDR2 YSLEER. The V end lost 0 bases, the J end lost 1 base, and 15 bases lay between the germline ends. The CDR3 sequence: CASSQDYLSANNYGYTF. The CDR3 nucleotides read TGCGCCAGCAGCCAAGATTACTTGTCCGCGAATAACTATGGCTACACCTTC.